This T cell receptor (beta chain) was recorded in a study of cytomegalovirus exposure and HLA in healthy donors. As regards this clone: Its antigen is not known.

Study-wide results and limits: About 90% or about 30% of the time was how often most TCR beta V segments were productive, according to an earlier analysis. Within a later analysis, the majority of CMV-associated TCR beta chains appeared HLA-restricted. What TCR beta sequences reportedly achieved was accurate prediction of HLA-A and HLA-B alleles in most subjects.

Unmatched junction bases numbered 7, after V lost 6 bases and J lost 3 bases. CDR3 length: 15 amino acids. CDR1 MNHEY and CDR2 SVGAGI come from the germline V gene. The primer mix had 60 Vbeta and 13 Jbeta primers. Measured with immunoSEQ multiplex PCR; TCRdb has only the in-frame clones, and not every one. In the table there are tens of thousands of clones, over 75% of which are singletons. The chain uses TRBV6-5 and TRBJ2-5; 10 bases line up with TRBD2. The receptor comes from a girl aged 2 to 10 in good health and CMV-seropositive. Material for sequencing was PBMCs. The CDR3 here is CASSLGLADKETQYF. CDR3 bases: TGTGCCAGCAGCCTTGGACTAGCGGACAAAGAGACCCAGTACTTC.